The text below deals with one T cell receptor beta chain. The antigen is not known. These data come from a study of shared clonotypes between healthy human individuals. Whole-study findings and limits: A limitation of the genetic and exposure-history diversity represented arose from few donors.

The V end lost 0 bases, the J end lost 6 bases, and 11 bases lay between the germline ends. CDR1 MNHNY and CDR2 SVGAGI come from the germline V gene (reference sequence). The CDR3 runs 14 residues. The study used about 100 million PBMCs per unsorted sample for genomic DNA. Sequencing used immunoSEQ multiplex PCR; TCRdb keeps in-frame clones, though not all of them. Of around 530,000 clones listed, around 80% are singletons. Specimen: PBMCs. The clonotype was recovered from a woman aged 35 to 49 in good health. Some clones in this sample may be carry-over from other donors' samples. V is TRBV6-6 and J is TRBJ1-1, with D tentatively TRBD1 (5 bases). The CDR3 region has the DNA TGTGCCAGCAGTTACTCGAGAGGGGCGGCTGAAGCTTTCTTT. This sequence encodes CASSYSRGAAEAFF.